This TCR beta chain stems from a study of T cell responses to AZD1222 COVID-19 vaccine. Study outcomes and limitations: The breadth and depth of Spike-specific TCRs increased once two AZD1222 doses had been given. Repertoires in all cases were sampled only once the peak T cell response had passed. With dominance at 160-218 and 743-854, vaccine-associated CD4 TCRs spanned spike.

CDR1 is MGHRA, CDR2 YSYEKL, per germline. Trimming pared 5 bases from V and 6 bases from J, leaving 11 bases between. The CDR3 spans 13 residues. Comments on this clone: Its antigen is as yet unknown.

Clones were sequenced by immunoSEQ multiplex PCR, and TCRdb holds only the in-frame ones, with some missing. The table has 200,000 to 250,000 clones, 94% seen once. Sequencing used peripheral blood, obtained 28 days after the second dose of the MenACWY control vaccine. The clonotype comes from an adult who received the MenACWY meningococcal vaccine as a control. The rearrangement uses TRBV4-1 and TRBJ2-1, with D unresolved. In DNA form, the CDR3 reads TGCGCCAGCAGCGGGGTCCGGTCCAATGAGCAGTTCTTC. As protein: CASSGVRSNEQFF.